The 21 T cell receptor beta chains below all came from one sample that was sequenced in a study of glioma-infiltrating T cells after dendritic cell vaccination. The method was immunoSEQ multiplex PCR; TCRdb's version includes in-frame clones alone and lacks a portion of them. The repertoire holds approximately 92,000 clones, with less than 90% as singletons. Time point here: after dendritic cell vaccination, including at tumor progression/relapse. Material: blood, obtained after dendritic cell vaccination. These receptors were taken from a human donor with glioblastoma.

The V gene is TRBV19, the J gene TRBJ2-3; weak D call: TRBD2 (5 bases). There are 12 residues in the CDR3. Germline V lookup: CDR1 LNHDA, CDR2 SQIVND (reference sequence). Deletions cut 4 bases from V and 3 bases from J, with 5 bases between. The CDR3 bases are TGTGCCAGTAGTACGGGGACAGATACGCAGTATTTT. Translation: CASSTGTDTQYF.

The chain has TRBV7-9 and TRBJ1-4, with D possibly TRBD1 on 6 matching bases. This CDR3 spans 16 amino acids. V was clipped by 5 bases and J by 5 bases, with 18 bases between them. The germline V gene has CDR1 SEHNR and CDR2 FQNEAQ (reference sequence). CDR3 DNA sequence: TGTGCCAGCAGCAGAACCGTACAGGGCTCGAATGAAAAACTGTTTTTT. Its translation is CASSRTVQGSNEKLFF.

This clone has more than one count but fewer than ten. This sequence joins TRBV27 and TRBJ2-2, with 7 nucleotides matching TRBD2. The V and J ends lost 6 bases and 4 bases, in that order; junction bases with no gene match: 8. Germline assignment: CDR1 MNHEY and CDR2 SMNVEV (reference sequence). The CDR3 spans 15 residues. The CDR3 DNA sequence: TGTGCCAGCAGAATAACGGGACTACCCACCGGGGAGCTGTTTTTT. Its translation: CASRITGLPTGELFF.

The gene calls are TRBV29-1 and TRBJ2-7; the D gene is possibly TRBD1 (5 bases). Germline V gene sequence: CDR1 SQVTM, CDR2 ANQGSEA. V lost 4 bases and J 4 bases, leaving 14 bases between the germline ends. This CDR3 is 13 amino acids long. The CDR3 protein is CSVGFTGWYEQYF. The CDR3 DNA sequence: TGCAGCGTTGGATTTACAGGCTGGTACGAGCAGTACTTC.

The chain has TRBV5-1 and TRBJ2-1, with 8 bases fitting TRBD2. Germline CDR1 SGHRS, CDR2 YFSETQ. The CDR3 has 16 amino acids. Trimming removed 4 bases from V and 8 bases from J; junction bases left unmatched: 14. The chain's CDR3 is CASSLSPTSARHEQFF. The CDR3 DNA reads as TGCGCCAGCAGCCTCTCCCCGACTAGCGCCCGGCATGAGCAGTTCTTC.

V gene TRBV18 combines with J gene TRBJ2-7; a weak D match, TRBD1 (6 bases). V dropped 4 bases and J dropped 2 bases, with 15 bases sitting between them. The germline V gene encodes CDR1 KGHSH and CDR2 LQKENI. The CDR3 length is 15 residues. This chain's CDR3 is CASSREQGPTYEQYF. The CDR3 bases are TGTGCCAGCTCACGGGAACAGGGACCTACCTACGAGCAGTACTTC.

This chain links TRBV2 with TRBJ2-7; 9 bases are a match to TRBD1. CDR3 size: 15 residues. Germline V gene lookup returns CDR1 SNHLY and CDR2 FYNNEI. Germline trimming cut 6 bases from V and 3 bases from J; bases unmatched to any gene: 9. The DNA for the CDR3 is TGTGCCAGCAGAAAAGGGACAGGGCCACTCTACGAGCAGTACTTC. This codes for CASRKGTGPLYEQYF.

The V call is TRBV11-2, the J call TRBJ1-6; 8 bases align to TRBD1. Germline-derived CDR1 and CDR2 are SGHAT and FQNNGV. The V gene end was trimmed by 3 bases and the J gene end by 7 bases; junction bases not matched to a gene: 5. CDR3 length: 15 amino acids. Written as DNA, the CDR3 is TGTGCCAGCAGCTTTCAGGGGGCAGAGAATTCACCCCTCCACTTT. As protein: CASSFQGAENSPLHF.

The chain combines TRBV5-1 with TRBJ2-7, with 11 bases lining up with TRBD2. Trimming took 5 bases from V and 3 from J; bases not matched to a gene: 10. The CDR3 covers 16 residues. Germline assignment: CDR1 SGHRS and CDR2 YFSETQ. The CDR3 DNA reads as TGCGCCAGCAGTTCCCCCGGGACTAGCGGACGCTACGAGCAGTACTTC. Translation: CASSSPGTSGRYEQYF.

This chain links TRBV7-6 with TRBJ1-2; D is perhaps TRBD1 (5 bases). This CDR3 is 12 amino acids long. Germline lookup yields CDR1 SGHVS and CDR2 FNYEAQ. The V end was cut by 4 bases, the J end by 8 bases, with 11 bases between. The CDR3 sequence: CASSSGLGGYTF. The CDR3 DNA is TGTGCCAGCAGCTCAGGGTTAGGGGGCTACACCTTC. Looking up the rest from reference TRBV7-6 and TRBJ1-2 gives the full variable domain: GAGVSQSPRYKVTKRGQDVALRCDPISGHVSLYWYRQALGQGPEFLTYFNYEAQQDKSGLPNDRFSAERPEGSISTLTIQRTEQRDSAMYRCASSSGLGGYTFGSGTRLTVV.

The rearrangement links TRBV28 to TRBJ2-1; TRBD2 is a possible D gene (6 bases). The germline V gene has CDR1 MDHEN and CDR2 SYDVKM. Trimming cost V 6 bases and J 2 bases, with 14 bases left between them. The CDR3 covers 15 residues. The DNA of the CDR3 is TGTGCCAGCAGGGAGGGCTCACGACCCTACAATGAGCAGTTCTTC. Encoded protein: CASREGSRPYNEQFF.

The rearrangement uses TRBV19 and TRBJ1-3; D is uncertain. The CDR3 length is 13 residues. The V and J ends lost 7 bases and 0 bases respectively, with 7 bases between them. Germline loops: CDR1 LNHDA, CDR2 SQIVND (reference sequence). The CDR3 DNA sequence: TGTGCCAGTACAGGTGCCTCTGGAAACACCATATATTTT. It encodes CASTGASGNTIYF.

The J gene is TRBJ1-1, the V gene TRBV5-1, with D maybe TRBD1 (6 bases). Germline V gene data show CDR1 as SGHRS and CDR2 as YFSETQ. The CDR3 is 20 amino acids. V lost 1 base to trimming and J lost 1 base, with 26 bases between them. Written as DNA, the CDR3 is TGCGCCAGCAGCTTGAACCCTGGGACACCCCTAGGCGGACAGAACACTGAAGCTTTCTTT. Protein product: CASSLNPGTPLGGQNTEAFF. The complete variable domain, with remaining parts taken from reference TRBV5-1 and TRBJ1-1, reads KAGVTQTPRYLIKTRGQQVTLSCSPISGHRSVSWYQQTPGQGLQFLFEYFSETQRNKGNFPGRFSGRQFSNSRSEMNVSTLELGDSALYLCASSLNPGTPLGGQNTEAFFGQGTRLTVV.

The gene calls are TRBV19 and TRBJ1-2, with a weak D call TRBD1 (6 bases). The CDR3 extends over 15 amino acids. Trimming pared 1 base from V and 5 bases from J, leaving 14 bases between. Per the germline V gene, CDR1 is LNHDA and CDR2 is SQIVND (reference sequence). The CDR3 here is CASSIVRGGYYGYTF. For the CDR3, the DNA is TGTGCCAGTAGTATAGTGAGAGGGGGATATTATGGCTACACCTTC.

The chain employs TRBV4-1 and TRBJ2-3; tentatively, D is TRBD2 (6 bases). Between the trimmed V and J ends, which lost 2 bases and 0 bases, there was a span of 12 bases. The CDR3 sequence is 16 residues long. The V gene's germline CDR1 is MGHRA and CDR2 YSYEKL. CDR3 bases: TGCGCCAGCAGCCAACCCCTAGCGACTAGCACAGATACGCAGTATTTT. As protein: CASSQPLATSTDTQYF.

This rearrangement joins TRBV5-1 to TRBJ2-6, with D possibly matching TRBD1 (5 bases). The ends were cut back, 2 bases at V and 0 bases at J, with 9 bases in the middle. Germline CDR1 is SGHRS and CDR2 is YFSETQ. The CDR3 has 16 amino acids. CDR3 region: CASSLAGNSGANVLTF. As DNA, the CDR3 is TGCGCCAGCAGCTTAGCAGGGAACTCTGGGGCCAACGTCCTGACTTTC.

V usage is TRBV28 and J usage is TRBJ1-4; D is possibly TRBD1 (6 bases). The V gene's germline CDR1 is MDHEN and CDR2 SYDVKM. The V end lost 6 bases, the J end lost 4 bases, and 9 bases lay between the germline ends. The CDR3 sequence is 13 residues long. CDR3 DNA sequence: TGTGCCAGCAGGGAACAGGGTAATGAAAAACTGTTTTTT. Translated, it gives CASREQGNEKLFF.

This clone has a single count. The chain links TRBV5-1 to TRBJ1-1, with D possibly TRBD1 on 6 matching bases. The CDR3 has 14 residues. Germline V CDR1 and CDR2: SGHRS, YFSETQ. V lost 0 bases and J lost 1, with 7 bases in between. CDR3 protein: CASSLGRGNTEAFF. In nucleotides, the CDR3 is TGCGCCAGCAGCTTGGGCAGGGGGAACACTGAAGCTTTCTTT.

The chain employs TRBV2 and TRBJ1-5; tentative D call: TRBD1 (5 bases). V was shortened by 7 bases and J by 3 bases, with 13 bases between the two germline ends. CDR1 SNHLY and CDR2 FYNNEI come from the germline V gene. The CDR3 extends over 14 amino acids. The CDR3 DNA reads TGTGCCAGCACCAAGGAGACAGTCAATCAGCCCCAGCATTTT. Amino acids: CASTKETVNQPQHF. The full variable domain, its missing parts supplied by reference TRBV2 and TRBJ1-5, is EPEVTQTPSHQVTQMGQEVILRCVPISNHLYFYWYRQILGQKVEFLVSFYNNEISEKSEIFDDQFSVERPDGSNFTLKIRSTKLEDSAMYFCASTKETVNQPQHFGDGTRLSIL.

J is TRBJ1-6 and V is TRBV30; no firm D call. Trimming removed 3 bases at V and 7 bases at J, with 7 bases between. The V gene's germline CDR1 is GTSNPN and CDR2 SVGIG (reference sequence). The CDR3 loop spans 12 amino acids. CDR3 protein: CAWRRYNSPLHF. CDR3 nucleotide sequence: TGTGCCTGGAGGAGGTACAATTCACCCCTCCACTTT.

The chain has TRBV18 and TRBJ1-2; 8 bases fit TRBD1. This CDR3 contains 16 residues. V lost 5 bases and J lost 2; bases outside the gene matches: 10. CDR1 and CDR2 (germline): KGHSH, LQKENI. Written as DNA, the CDR3 is TGTGCCAGCTCATCCGAAGGACAGGGAGGAAACTATGGCTACACCTTC. This gives the protein CASSSEGQGGNYGYTF.